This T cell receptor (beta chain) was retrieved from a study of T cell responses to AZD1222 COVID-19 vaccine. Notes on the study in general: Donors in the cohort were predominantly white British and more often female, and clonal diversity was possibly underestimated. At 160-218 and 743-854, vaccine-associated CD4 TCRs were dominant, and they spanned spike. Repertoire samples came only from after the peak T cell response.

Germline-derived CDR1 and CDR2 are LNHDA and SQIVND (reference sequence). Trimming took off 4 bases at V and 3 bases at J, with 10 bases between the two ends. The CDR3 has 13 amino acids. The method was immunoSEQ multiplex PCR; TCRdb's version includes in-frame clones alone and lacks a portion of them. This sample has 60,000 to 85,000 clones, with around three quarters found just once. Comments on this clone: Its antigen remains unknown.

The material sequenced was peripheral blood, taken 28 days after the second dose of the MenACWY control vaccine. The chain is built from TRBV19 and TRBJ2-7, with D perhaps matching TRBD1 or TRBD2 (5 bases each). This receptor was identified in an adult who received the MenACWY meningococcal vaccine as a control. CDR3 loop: CASSRGTNYEQYF. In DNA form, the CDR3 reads TGTGCCAGTAGTAGAGGGACCAACTACGAGCAGTACTTC.